This TCR beta chain was profiled in a study of T cells in Graves' hyperthyroidism and ophthalmopathy. Only a few counts were recorded for this clonotype. Ophthalmopathy patients all had a Clinical Activity Score of at least 3, a NOSPECS grade of at least 4 and disease under 3 months old. The source material, RNA transcripts, was used to amplify TCR beta CDR3 regions. First-round RT-PCR of the TCR CDR3 relied on the HTBI primer set. TCRdb ran MiXCR on the multiplex PCR reads and lists one entry per CDR3 protein. The sample has roughly 500,000 distinct CDR3 sequences; around 15% are singletons. V was shortened by 0 bases and J by 3 bases, with 15 bases between the two germline ends. Germline loops: CDR1 KGHSH, CDR2 LQKENI. This CDR3 is 16 amino acids long.

The TCR comes from a woman between 25 and 40 years old with Graves' ophthalmopathy. Sequenced material: blood. V gene TRBV18 combines with J gene TRBJ2-7; D unclear. In DNA form, the CDR3 reads TGTGCCAGCTCACCACCCCAGCCGAAGAATATCTACGAGCAGTACTTC. Its translation: CASSPPQPKNIYEQYF.